This T cell receptor beta chain was recovered during a study of post-analysis software for immune sequencing data. The study's findings and limits: In patients, about 5 TRBV segments were more frequent than in controls, with TRBV5-6, TRBV5-1 and TRBV20-1 among them.

Unique-molecular-identifier-tagged TCR beta cDNA libraries were used. TCRdb reprocessed the PCR reads via MiXCR and lists one record per CDR3 protein. The table has approximately 690,000 distinct CDR3 sequences, about 60% seen once. Regarding this clonotype: Its cognate antigen is unknown.

V was shortened by 3 bases and J by 9 bases, with 10 bases between the two germline ends. The CDR3 sequence is 12 residues long. The chain combines TRBV12-3 or TRBV12-4 with TRBJ2-3, with D unclear. The sequencing sample was made of blood. The TCR originated in a girl aged 2-10 years with multiple sclerosis. In DNA form, the CDR3 reads TGTGCCAGCAGTTTTATGGCTGACACGCAGTATTTT. This gives the protein CASSFMADTQYF.